This T cell receptor beta chain was documented in a study of T-cell memory formation after mild COVID-19. Study at large: Largely, the TCR clusters proved donor specific.

The sample holds many counts of this clonotype. Antigen unknown. Trimming shortened V by 5 bases and J by 4 bases, and 23 bases separated the two germline ends. The CDR3 is 17 amino acids. Broader study findings: Some SARS-CoV-2-responding clones were already detected in memory before infection. The second-wave clones peaking on day 37 were not confirmed as SARS-CoV-2-specific. Clones shrinking from day 15 to 85 showed even CD4/CD8 mixes; later expanders tilted CD4+.

TCRdb re-analysed the 5' RACE reads in MiXCR, keeping a single row per CDR3 protein. The data hold 450,000 to 650,000 distinct CDR3 sequences, with more than 15% observed a single time. The V and J genes are TRBV12-3 or TRBV12-4 and TRBJ1-1; maybe TRBD1 (6 bases). The specimen sequenced was PBMCs or a T cell subset sorted from them (not recorded which). This TCR was recovered from an adult woman who had mild COVID-19 (a few samples of this study predate the infection). Cell type and time point are not known. This CDR3 reads CASSLSLSRGAGTEAFF. CDR3 DNA sequence: TGTGCCAGCAGTCTCTCACTTAGTCGGGGGGCGGGCACTGAAGCTTTCTTT.